These 22 T cell receptor beta chains were sequenced from one sample in a study of T cell repertoires in cytomegalovirus infection. Via MiXCR, TCRdb re-called the reads, giving one row per CDR3 protein. The data contain some 920,000 distinct CDR3 sequences, around 30% of them singletons. The antigens for these receptors are not known. The input for sequencing was cultured CD8+ T cells from PBMCs, taken from culture after CMV antigen stimulation. The origin of the receptors is a human donor in good health (CMV status not recorded). Some clones in this sample may be carry-over from other donors' samples.

This clonotype has a single count. The chain is built from TRBV12-3 or TRBV12-4 and TRBJ2-7, with D perhaps TRBD2 (5 bases). Trimming pared 5 bases from V and 4 bases from J, leaving 12 bases between. The CDR3 has 13 amino acids. CDR3 in amino acids: CASSVGAVYEQYF. CDR3 nucleotide sequence: TGTGCCAGCAGTGTGGGAGCGGTATACGAGCAGTACTTC.

This clonotype came up many times. V and J are TRBV7-8 and TRBJ1-6, with D possibly being TRBD1 (5 bases). This CDR3 is built from 15 residues. The V end was cut by 5 bases, the J end by 9 bases, with 17 bases between. Germline values: CDR1 SGHVS, CDR2 FQNEAQ. For the CDR3, the DNA is TGTGCCAGCAGCCCACTGGGGGGTTCAAGTTCACCCCTCCACTTT. This translates into CASSPLGGSSSPLHF.

This chain connects TRBV2 to TRBJ2-1; 7 bases map to TRBD2. Germline V gives CDR1 SNHLY, CDR2 FYNNEI. The CDR3 sequence is 15 residues long. The J segment lost 4 bases and the V segment lost 5 bases, leaving 8 bases of the junction unmatched. The CDR3 region is CASSPSGETYNEQFF. The CDR3 nucleotides are TGTGCCAGCAGTCCTAGCGGTGAAACGTACAATGAGCAGTTCTTC.

This chain links TRBV6-6 with TRBJ1-1; D call uncertain. Trimming cost V 2 bases and J 2 bases, with 9 bases left between them. This CDR3 contains 14 residues. Germline-derived CDR1 and CDR2 are MNHNY and SVGAGI (reference sequence). CDR3: CASSYDEGNTEAFF. The DNA for the CDR3 is TGTGCCAGCAGTTACGATGAGGGAAACACTGAAGCTTTCTTT.

The sample holds many counts of this clonotype. The V gene is TRBV7-2, the J gene TRBJ2-3; the match to TRBD2 covers 10 bases. V trimming: 5 bases; J trimming: 1 base; junction bases outside the gene matches: 3. The germline gives CDR1 SGHTA, CDR2 FQGNSA. The CDR3 spans 15 residues. CDR3: CASSRSGGGTDTQYF. DNA of the CDR3: TGTGCCAGCAGCCGAAGCGGGGGGGGCACAGATACGCAGTATTTT.

The chain uses TRBV12-5 and TRBJ2-5; 9 bases agree with TRBD2. The CDR3 is 19 residues long. With V trimmed by 3 bases and J by 4 bases, 18 bases remained unmatched. CDR1 is LGHNT and CDR2 is FRNRAP in the germline V gene. CDR3 coding DNA: TGTGCTAGTGGTTTTCTCGCGGGGGGGCCGAAATCGCCGGGAGAGACCCAGTACTTC. Translation: CASGFLAGGPKSPGETQYF. Filled out from reference TRBV12-5 and TRBJ2-5, the complete variable domain reads DARVTQTPRHKVTEMGQEVTMRCQPILGHNTVFWYRQTMMQGLELLAYFRNRAPLDDSGMPKDRFSAEMPDATLATLKIQPSEPRDSAVYFCASGFLAGGPKSPGETQYFGPGTRLLVL.

This clonotype has only a few counts. This chain uses TRBV24-1 with TRBJ2-6; TRBD2 agrees at 11 bases. From germline, CDR1 is KGHDR and CDR2 SFDVKD. V lost 5 bases, J lost 0 bases, and 11 bases stayed unmatched. CDR3 size: 20 residues. The CDR3 reads CATSVEFGTSGFSGANVLTF. The CDR3 nucleotides read TGTGCCACCAGTGTCGAATTCGGGACTAGCGGCTTCTCTGGGGCCAACGTCCTGACTTTC.

This clonotype was counted between two and nine times. The CDR3 nucleotides are TGCGCCAGCAGCCAAGATTTGGTTTGGGAGGGGAACAATTCACCCCTCCACTTT. The encoded protein is CASSQDLVWEGNNSPLHF. The V call is TRBV4-3, the J call TRBJ1-6; maybe TRBD1 (5 bases). Germline V gives CDR1 LGHNA, CDR2 YSLEER. Trimming removed 0 bases from V and 7 bases from J, with 19 bases in between. The CDR3 sequence is 18 residues long.

This clonotype has just one count. The gene calls are TRBV6-2 or TRBV6-3 and TRBJ2-7; a possible D gene is TRBD1 (5 bases). The CDR3 is made up of 13 amino acids. The V end lost 5 bases, the J end lost 3 bases, and 11 bases lay between the germline ends. From germline, CDR1 is MNHEY and CDR2 SVGEGT. CDR3 sequence: CASSTDRIYEQYV. CDR3 nucleotides: TGTGCCAGCAGTACCGACAGAATCTACGAGCAGTACGTC.

This clonotype was counted many times. The gene calls are TRBV7-9 and TRBJ2-1; TRBD2 is a possible D gene (6 bases). The CDR3 runs 16 residues. From germline, CDR1 is SEHNR and CDR2 FQNEAQ (reference sequence). V was shortened by 0 bases and J by 3 bases, with 12 bases between the two germline ends. The CDR3 here is CASSLAGQRVYNEQFF. Written as DNA, the CDR3 is TGTGCCAGCAGCTTAGCGGGCCAGCGGGTCTACAATGAGCAGTTCTTC. The variable domain in full, with the rest retrieved from reference TRBV7-9 and TRBJ2-1, is DTGVSQNPRHKITKRGQNVTFRCDPISEHNRLYWYRQTLGQGPEFLTYFQNEAQLEKSRLLSDRFSAERPKGSFSTLEIQRTEQGDSAMYLCASSLAGQRVYNEQFFGPGTRLTVL.

This clonotype was recorded at least ten times. J is TRBJ2-3 and V is TRBV12-3 or TRBV12-4; D is unresolved. The CDR3 covers 13 residues. V lost 5 bases, J lost 2 bases, and 8 bases lay in between. CDR3 loop: CASSETNTDTQYF. The CDR3 coding sequence is TGTGCCAGCAGTGAGACGAACACAGATACGCAGTATTTT.

This clonotype was observed a few times. The CDR3 region is CATSREGVQGRDEQFF. As DNA, the CDR3 is TGTGCCACCAGCAGAGAGGGGGTACAGGGGAGAGATGAGCAGTTCTTC. This sequence joins TRBV15 and TRBJ2-1; 7 bases match TRBD1. Germline assignment: CDR1 LNHNV and CDR2 YYDKDF (reference sequence). The CDR3 sequence is 16 residues long. The V gene end was trimmed by 0 bases and the J gene end by 8 bases; junction bases not matched to a gene: 10.

The chain employs TRBV27 and TRBJ2-1; D remains ambiguous. CDR3 length: 15 amino acids. V lost 6 bases to trimming and J lost 5 bases, with 17 bases between them. Per germline, CDR1 MNHEY and CDR2 SMNVEV (reference sequence). CDR3 DNA: TGTGCCAGCAGGTCCCATCAAACAAGGGACAATGAGCAGTTCTTC. Amino acids: CASRSHQTRDNEQFF.

This clonotype has only a few counts. This chain links TRBV7-6 with TRBJ1-1; no clear D. Per germline, CDR1 SGHVS and CDR2 FNYEAQ. The CDR3 has 11 amino acids. Trimming left V 10 bases short and J 1 base short, with 7 bases between. CDR3 loop: CATVGNTEAFF. DNA for the CDR3: TGTGCCACCGTGGGGAACACTGAAGCTTTCTTT.

The V and J genes are TRBV7-6 and TRBJ1-6; 9 nucleotides match TRBD1. V lost 3 bases and J lost 6; bases outside the gene matches: 3. The germline V gene encodes CDR1 SGHVS and CDR2 FNYEAQ. The CDR3 totals 15 residues. Here the CDR3 DNA reads TGTGCCAGCAGCTTCCCGGACAGGGGTAATTCACCCCTCCACTTT. Protein: CASSFPDRGNSPLHF.

This chain uses TRBV19 with TRBJ1-1; TRBD1 aligns across 10 bases. V lost 1 base to trimming and J lost 3 bases; unmatched junction nucleotides: 5. The CDR3 extends over 16 amino acids. Germline-derived CDR1 and CDR2 are LNHDA and SQIVND (reference sequence). The CDR3 region has the DNA TGTGCCAGTAGTATAGTCCCCGGGACAGGGGACACTGAAGCTTTCTTT. Protein product: CASSIVPGTGDTEAFF. Full variable domain (rest looked up from reference TRBV19 and TRBJ1-1): DGGITQSPKYLFRKEGQNVTLSCEQNLNHDAMYWYRQDPGQGLRLIYYSQIVNDFQKGDIAEGYSVSREKKESFPLTVTSAQKNPTAFYLCASSIVPGTGDTEAFFGQGTRLTVV.

The chain combines TRBV7-9 with TRBJ2-5, with 8 bases fitting TRBD1. CDR3 length equals 18 residues. Germline V lookup: CDR1 SEHNR, CDR2 FQNEAQ (reference sequence). Trimming at V came to 5 bases and at J to 4 bases, leaving 18 bases not matched to a gene. CDR3 sequence (DNA): TGTGCCAGCAGCCCGTCGGACAGGGCCAACCCGGCAGGAGAGACCCAGTACTTC. It codes for CASSPSDRANPAGETQYF.

Worth noting for this clonotype: The junction departs from germline at one end; a sequencing error may be responsible. V usage is TRBV3-1 and J usage is TRBJ2-2; D is ambiguous. This CDR3 is built from 15 residues. In germline, CDR1 is LGHDT, CDR2 YNNKEL (reference sequence). The DNA for the CDR3 is TGTGTCAGCAGCCAAGACCTATCTGGAACCGGGGAGCTGTTTTTT. It specifies CVSSQDLSGTGELFF.

In its sample, this clonotype was seen once. The J gene is TRBJ2-1, the V gene TRBV20-1; the match to TRBD1 covers 9 bases. V shed 5 bases and J 9 bases; nucleotides not matched to a gene: 11. This CDR3 comprises 14 residues. Germline V lookup: CDR1 DFQATT, CDR2 SNEGSKA (reference sequence). The CDR3 sequence is CSAPAGTGLLEQFF. CDR3 sequence (DNA): TGCAGTGCTCCTGCCGGGACAGGGCTTCTTGAGCAGTTCTTC.

V gene TRBV12-5 combines with J gene TRBJ2-3; 11 nucleotides align to TRBD2. The CDR3 is 15 residues long. In germline, CDR1 is LGHNT, CDR2 FRNRAP. V lost 3 bases and J lost 4; bases outside the gene matches: 3. The CDR3 region is CASGFSLAGADTQYF. Here the CDR3 DNA reads TGTGCTAGTGGTTTTTCACTAGCGGGGGCAGATACGCAGTATTTT.

J is TRBJ2-2 and V is TRBV29-1; D is uncertain. Germline CDR1 SQVTM, CDR2 ANQGSEA. The CDR3 loop spans 14 amino acids. The V and J ends lost 2 bases and 4 bases respectively, with 11 bases between them. As DNA, the CDR3 is TGCAGCGTTGAAAAGTTAACGAGCACCGGGGAGCTGTTTTTT. Its translation: CSVEKLTSTGELFF.

This clonotype has a handful of counts. The chain joins TRBV7-8 to TRBJ1-5, with D possibly being TRBD1 (6 bases). In germline, CDR1 is SGHVS, CDR2 FQNEAQ. The CDR3 has 14 amino acids. Trimming removed 0 bases from V and 7 bases from J, with 10 bases in between. Written as DNA, the CDR3 is TGTGCCAGCAGCTTAGCCAGGGGCTGGCAGCCCCAGCATTTT. The encoded protein is CASSLARGWQPQHF.